This is a list of T cell receptor beta chains from one sample in a study of CD8 T cells in Susac syndrome. TCRdb analysed the immunoSEQ multiplex PCR reads with MiXCR anew, one entry per CDR3 protein. The sample has more than 100,000 distinct CDR3 sequences, roughly 95% seen once. Input material: CD4+ T cells from PBMCs. These receptors came from a human donor with Susac syndrome. CDR3s include the opening cysteine and the closing phenylalanine or tryptophan.

J,V,CDR3
TRBJ1-1,TRBV27,CASRYRGGNTEAFF
TRBJ2-3,TRBV2,CASSVGLPRSDTQYF
TRBJ2-3,TRBV3-1,CASSQEVVVVDTQYF
TRBJ1-2,TRBV5-4,CASSLGQDDGYTF
TRBJ2-7,TRBV4-2,CASSQEFQGGGRSYEQYF
TRBJ1-5,TRBV30,CAWSENPGRGFSNQPQHF
TRBJ2-7,TRBV5-1,CASSFSGTSNEQYF
TRBJ2-5,TRBV20-1,CSAINTLGGETQYF
TRBJ2-6,TRBV29-1,CSVTGASGANVLTF
TRBJ1-5,TRBV6-2/TRBV6-3,CASSYYGAGNQPQHF
TRBJ2-5,TRBV20-1,CSAAYLGETQYF
TRBJ2-4,TRBV12-3/TRBV12-4,CASRISGTREVKNIQYF
TRBJ2-5,TRBV20-1,CSATSSQETQYF
TRBJ2-5,TRBV30,CAWSAGGMTGPLETQYF
TRBJ2-1,TRBV5-1,CASSWTSVGYSDEQFF
TRBJ2-5,TRBV6-6,CASSRPGAEETQYF
TRBJ2-1,TRBV5-4,CASSLGRTGTNEQFF
TRBJ1-2,TRBV12-3/TRBV12-4,CASRNSGGHYGYTF
TRBJ2-4,TRBV3-1,CASSRGDVNIQYF
TRBJ2-1,TRBV24-1,CATSDLSRQGSNEQFF
TRBJ1-1,TRBV3-1,CASSQVGGTTEAFF
TRBJ2-6,TRBV10-3,CATSDRGNSGANVLTF
TRBJ2-7,TRBV5-1,CASSLEVDPYEQYF
TRBJ1-2,TRBV9,CASSRDGGANYGYTF
TRBJ2-5,TRBV6-5,CASRGLAGTETQYF
TRBJ1-2,TRBV5-4,CAGETNYGYTF
TRBJ2-1,TRBV14,CASSPLGLAGRNEQFF
TRBJ2-5,TRBV7-3,CASSRGSFKETQYF
TRBJ2-1,TRBV25-1,CASSDSGTSGRQEQFF
TRBJ1-5,TRBV5-1,CASSLTGDGNQPQHF
TRBJ2-7,TRBV29-1,CSVGTVQGYEQYF
TRBJ2-1,TRBV7-9,CATPRGQGYNEQLF